Sequencing of this T cell receptor beta chain was carried out in a study of tumor-infiltrating lymphocytes in localized non-small cell lung cancer. Clones were read by immunoSEQ multiplex PCR, and TCRdb kept only the in-frame ones, dropping some. The sample includes about 9,200 clones, roughly four fifths seen only once; the top ten take around 6.9%. The germline CDR1 and CDR2 sequences are LNHDA and SQIVND (reference sequence). The CDR3 is 15 amino acids. Deletions cut 2 bases from V and 1 base from J, with 9 bases between. Sequenced material: uninvolved lung tissue not adjacent to the tumor. This clonotype was sampled from a human donor with non-small cell lung cancer. The chain couples TRBV19 to TRBJ1-3, with D maybe TRBD1 (5 bases). CDR3 bases: TGTGCCAGTAGTATACAGGAGGGGTCTGGAAACACCATATATTTT. Translating gives CASSIQEGSGNTIYF.